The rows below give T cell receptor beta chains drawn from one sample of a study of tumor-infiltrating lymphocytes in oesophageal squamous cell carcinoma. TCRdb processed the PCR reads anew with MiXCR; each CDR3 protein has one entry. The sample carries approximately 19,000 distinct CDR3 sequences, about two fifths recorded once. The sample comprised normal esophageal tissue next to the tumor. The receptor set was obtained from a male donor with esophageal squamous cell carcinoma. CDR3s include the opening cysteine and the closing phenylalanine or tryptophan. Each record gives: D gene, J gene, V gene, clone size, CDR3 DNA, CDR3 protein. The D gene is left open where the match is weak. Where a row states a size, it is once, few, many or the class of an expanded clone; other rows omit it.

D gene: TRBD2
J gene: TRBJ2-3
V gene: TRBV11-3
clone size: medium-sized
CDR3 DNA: TGTGCCAGCAGCCCTCGGAGGACTAGCGGGAGTACAGATACGCAGTATTTT
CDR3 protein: CASSPRRTSGSTDTQYF

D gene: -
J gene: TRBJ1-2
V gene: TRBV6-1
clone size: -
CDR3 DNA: TGTGCCAGCAGTGGAAGGGTCCAAGCTAACTATGGCTACACCTTC
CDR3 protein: CASSGRVQANYGYTF

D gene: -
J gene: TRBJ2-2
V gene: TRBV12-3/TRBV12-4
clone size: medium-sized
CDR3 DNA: TGTGCCACCAAAATCATAGGGGTCACCGGGGAGCTGTTTTTT
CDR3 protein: CATKIIGVTGELFF

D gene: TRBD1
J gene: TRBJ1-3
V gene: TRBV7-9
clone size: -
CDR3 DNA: TGTGCCAGCAGCTACGGGACAGGGGCCTACTCTGGAAACACCATATATTTT
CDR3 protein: CASSYGTGAYSGNTIYF

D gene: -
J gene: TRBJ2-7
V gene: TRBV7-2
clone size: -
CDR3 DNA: TGTGCCAGCAGCTCGGCCGGGACACCGACCTACGAGCAGTACTTC
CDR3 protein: CASSSAGTPTYEQYF

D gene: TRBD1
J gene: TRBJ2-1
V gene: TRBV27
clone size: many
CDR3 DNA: TGTGCCAGCAGTCCCCGGACAGGGGTAGGTGGTGAGCAGTTCTTC
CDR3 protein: CASSPRTGVGGEQFF

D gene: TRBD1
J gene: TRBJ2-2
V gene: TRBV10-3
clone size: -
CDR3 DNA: TGTGCCATCAGTGTCATAGGGGGACAGGGGGCCACCGGGGAGCTGTTTTTT
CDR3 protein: CAISVIGGQGATGELFF

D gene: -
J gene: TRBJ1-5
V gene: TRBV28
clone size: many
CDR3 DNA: TGTGCCAGCACCCAGACAGCCGAGAATCAGCCCCAGCATTTT
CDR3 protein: CASTQTAENQPQHF

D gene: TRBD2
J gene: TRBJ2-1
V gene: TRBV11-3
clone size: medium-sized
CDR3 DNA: TGTGCCAGCAGCTTGGGACTAGCGGGATTGAATGAGCAGTTCTTC
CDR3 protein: CASSLGLAGLNEQFF

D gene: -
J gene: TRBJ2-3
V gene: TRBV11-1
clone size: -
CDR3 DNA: TGTGCCAGCAGCTTCCGTACGGGACCTGCCTACGAGCAGTATTTT
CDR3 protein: CASSFRTGPAYEQYF

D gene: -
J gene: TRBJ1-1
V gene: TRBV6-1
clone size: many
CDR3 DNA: TGTGCCAGCAGTGATAGGGAGTCGTACACTGAAGCTTTCTTT
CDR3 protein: CASSDRESYTEAFF

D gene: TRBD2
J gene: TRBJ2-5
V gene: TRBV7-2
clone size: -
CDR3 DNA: TGTGCCAGCAGCTTATTGGGACTAGCGGGAGCGGAGACCCAGTACTTC
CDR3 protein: CASSLLGLAGAETQYF

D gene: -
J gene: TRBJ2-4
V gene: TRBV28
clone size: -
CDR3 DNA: TGTGCCAGCAGTTTAGAGCCCAGCTTCAGAAGTTCACCCCTCCACTTC
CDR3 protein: CASSLEPSFRSSPLHF

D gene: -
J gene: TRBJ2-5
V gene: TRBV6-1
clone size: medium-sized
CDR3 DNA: TGTGCCAGCCACAATGGACAAGAGACCCAGTACTTC
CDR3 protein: CASHNGQETQYF

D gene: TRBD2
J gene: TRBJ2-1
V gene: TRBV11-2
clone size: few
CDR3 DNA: TGTGCCAGCAGCTTATACCGACTAGCGGGCTCATCGGAAGCAGGGGAGCAGTTCTTC
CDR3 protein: CASSLYRLAGSSEAGEQFF

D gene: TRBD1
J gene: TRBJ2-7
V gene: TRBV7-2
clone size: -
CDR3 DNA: TGTGCCAGCAGCTTACCGGGACAGGTAAAATACGAGCAGTACTTC
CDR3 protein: CASSLPGQVKYEQYF

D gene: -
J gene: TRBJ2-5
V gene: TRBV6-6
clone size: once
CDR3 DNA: TGTGCCAGCAGTGGGGGCCCAGGGCCAGAGACCCAGTACTTC
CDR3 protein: CASSGGPGPETQYF

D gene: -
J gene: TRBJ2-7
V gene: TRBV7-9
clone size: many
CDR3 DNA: TGTGCCAGCAGCTTAGGGCTCACCCCGGACGAGCAGTACTTC
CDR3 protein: CASSLGLTPDEQYF

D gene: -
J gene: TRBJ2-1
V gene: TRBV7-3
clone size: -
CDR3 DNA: TGTGCCAGCAGCTTGGGGGGGCAGGGTGAGCAGTTCTTC
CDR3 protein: CASSLGGQGEQFF

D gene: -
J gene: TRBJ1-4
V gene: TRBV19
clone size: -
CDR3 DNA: TGTGCCAGTAGTATGGGGCAGACAACTAATGAAAAACTGTTTTTT
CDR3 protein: CASSMGQTTNEKLFF

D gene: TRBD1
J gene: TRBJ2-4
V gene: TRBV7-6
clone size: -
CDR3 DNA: TGTGCTAGCAGCTGGGACAGGACCGCCGGGGAGCTGTACTTC
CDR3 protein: CASSWDRTAGELYF

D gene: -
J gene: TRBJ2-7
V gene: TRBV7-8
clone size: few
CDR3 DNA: TGTGCCAGCAGCTTAAGTCGGAGGGGTGGCTACGAGCAGTACTTC
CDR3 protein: CASSLSRRGGYEQYF

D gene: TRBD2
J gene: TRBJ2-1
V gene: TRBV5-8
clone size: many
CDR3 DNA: TGTGCCAGCAGCGCGGGACTAGCGGTCAACAATGAGCAGTTCTTC
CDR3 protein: CASSAGLAVNNEQFF

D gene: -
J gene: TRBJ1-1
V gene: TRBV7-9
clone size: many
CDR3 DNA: TGTGCCAGCAGCATGACAGGTTTGAACACTGAAGCTTTCTTT
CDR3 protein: CASSMTGLNTEAFF

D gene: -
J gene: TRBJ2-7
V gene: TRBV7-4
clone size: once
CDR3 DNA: TGTGCCAGCAGCTTATCGCTAGAACAGTACTTC
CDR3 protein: CASSLSLEQYF

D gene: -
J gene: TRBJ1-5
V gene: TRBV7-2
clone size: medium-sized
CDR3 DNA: TGTGCCAGCAGCTTTACAGGGTTTCCGAATCAGCCCCAGCATTTT
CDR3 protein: CASSFTGFPNQPQHF

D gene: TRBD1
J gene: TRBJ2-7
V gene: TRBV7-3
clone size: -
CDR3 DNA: TGTGCCAGCAGCATAAACAGGGGGATGCAGTACTTC
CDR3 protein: CASSINRGMQYF

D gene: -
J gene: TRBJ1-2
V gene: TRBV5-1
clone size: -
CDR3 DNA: TGCGCCAGCAGCTTGGCCGGCAGAAGCTACACCTTC
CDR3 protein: CASSLAGRSYTF

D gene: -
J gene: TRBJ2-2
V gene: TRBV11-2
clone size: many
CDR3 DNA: TGTGCCAGCACCCCGGGGAGCGGGACAAGAACCGGGGAGCTGTTTTTT
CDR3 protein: CASTPGSGTRTGELFF

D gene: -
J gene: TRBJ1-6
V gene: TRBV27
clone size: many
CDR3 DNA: TGTGCCAGCAGTTCCGAAAACACAGGGCGCAATTCACCCCTCCACTTT
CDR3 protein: CASSSENTGRNSPLHF

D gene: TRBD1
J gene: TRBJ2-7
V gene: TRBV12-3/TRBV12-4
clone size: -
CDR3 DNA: TGTGCCAGCAGTAAACAGGGGGCGGGCCTCGAGCAGTACTTC
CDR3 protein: CASSKQGAGLEQYF

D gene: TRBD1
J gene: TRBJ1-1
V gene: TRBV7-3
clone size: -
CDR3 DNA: TGTGCCAGCAGCCCCGGACAGGATAGTCAAGCTTTCTTT
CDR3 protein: CASSPGQDSQAFF

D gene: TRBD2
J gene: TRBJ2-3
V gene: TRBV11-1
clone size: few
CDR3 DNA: TGTGCCAGCAGCTCCCAGGCCTTACTAGCGGGAGTAGCAGATACGCAGTATTTT
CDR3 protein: CASSSQALLAGVADTQYF

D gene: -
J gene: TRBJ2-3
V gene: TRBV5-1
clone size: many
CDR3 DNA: TGCGCCAGCAGCTTTGGAGGCACCACAGATACGCAGTATTTT
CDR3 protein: CASSFGGTTDTQYF

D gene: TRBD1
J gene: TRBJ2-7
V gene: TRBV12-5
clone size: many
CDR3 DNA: TGTGCTAGTGGTCCTGGGACAGGGTTCGCAGAGGGCGAGCAGTACTTC
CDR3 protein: CASGPGTGFAEGEQYF

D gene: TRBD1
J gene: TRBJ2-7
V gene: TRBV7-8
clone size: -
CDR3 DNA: TGTGCCAGCAGCTCCTACAGGGGTGGGTACGAGCAGTACTTC
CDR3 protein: CASSSYRGGYEQYF

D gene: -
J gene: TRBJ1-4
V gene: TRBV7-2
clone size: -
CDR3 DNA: TGTGCCAGCAGTACTCGGGACGGCCATGAAAAACTGTTTTTT
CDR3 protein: CASSTRDGHEKLFF

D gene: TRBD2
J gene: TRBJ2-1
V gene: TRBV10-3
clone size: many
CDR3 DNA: TGTGCCATCAAACAGACTAGCGGGAGGAATGAGCAGTTCTTC
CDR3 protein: CAIKQTSGRNEQFF

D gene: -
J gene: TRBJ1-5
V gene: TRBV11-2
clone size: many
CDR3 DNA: TGTGCCAGCAGCTTAGCGGGGTTTAGCAATCAGCCCCAGCATTTT
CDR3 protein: CASSLAGFSNQPQHF

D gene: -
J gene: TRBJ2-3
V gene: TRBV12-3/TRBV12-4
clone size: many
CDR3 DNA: TGTGCCAGCAGAGCCCCCGGGACTTATAATTCACCCCTCCACTTC
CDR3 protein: CASRAPGTYNSPLHF

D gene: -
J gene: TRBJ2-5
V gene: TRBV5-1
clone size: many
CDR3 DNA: TGCGCCAGCAGCTTGTATGGGGGGCAGGTGGAGACCCAGTACTTC
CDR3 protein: CASSLYGGQVETQYF